This TCR beta chain was recorded in a study of Ad26.COV2.S vaccination and SARS-CoV-2 variants. Study in general: The trial was COV1001 and the donor's arm was Ad26.COV2.S. The study gave Ad26.COV2.S intramuscularly, once or twice 56 days apart. The study's findings and limits: In vaccinated individuals, spike-specific CD8+ and CD4+ T cell responses reportedly displayed substantial breadth.

The V gene lost 4 bases and the J gene lost 7 bases, with 14 bases spanning the gap. In germline, CDR1 is WNHNN, CDR2 SYGVQD (reference sequence). The CDR3 sequence is 14 residues long. The table came from immunoSEQ multiplex PCR; TCRdb's copy has only in-frame clones and leaves some out. This sample has 350,000 to 450,000 clones, with 92% found just once. As to treatment: some 20 received Ad26.COV2.S at low or high dose, single or two shots; roughly 5 received placebo; per-sample allocation not given. Vaccine and placebo recipients were sampled on day 63 after the first injection. Vaccination used an Ad26 vector expressing Wuhan-strain SARS-CoV-2 spike. This clone appeared once. The antigen remains unidentified.

Sequenced here: peripheral blood, sampled in a trial of Ad26.COV2.S vaccine versus placebo. The origin of this receptor is a person between 18 and 65 years old who received the Ad26.COV2.S COVID-19 vaccine or a placebo. J is TRBJ2-4 and V is TRBV10-1, with a weak D call TRBD1 (7 bases). CDR3 protein: CASSGGGGGNIQYF. The CDR3 nucleotides are TGCGCCAGCAGTGGTGGAGGGGGCGGCAACATTCAGTACTTC.